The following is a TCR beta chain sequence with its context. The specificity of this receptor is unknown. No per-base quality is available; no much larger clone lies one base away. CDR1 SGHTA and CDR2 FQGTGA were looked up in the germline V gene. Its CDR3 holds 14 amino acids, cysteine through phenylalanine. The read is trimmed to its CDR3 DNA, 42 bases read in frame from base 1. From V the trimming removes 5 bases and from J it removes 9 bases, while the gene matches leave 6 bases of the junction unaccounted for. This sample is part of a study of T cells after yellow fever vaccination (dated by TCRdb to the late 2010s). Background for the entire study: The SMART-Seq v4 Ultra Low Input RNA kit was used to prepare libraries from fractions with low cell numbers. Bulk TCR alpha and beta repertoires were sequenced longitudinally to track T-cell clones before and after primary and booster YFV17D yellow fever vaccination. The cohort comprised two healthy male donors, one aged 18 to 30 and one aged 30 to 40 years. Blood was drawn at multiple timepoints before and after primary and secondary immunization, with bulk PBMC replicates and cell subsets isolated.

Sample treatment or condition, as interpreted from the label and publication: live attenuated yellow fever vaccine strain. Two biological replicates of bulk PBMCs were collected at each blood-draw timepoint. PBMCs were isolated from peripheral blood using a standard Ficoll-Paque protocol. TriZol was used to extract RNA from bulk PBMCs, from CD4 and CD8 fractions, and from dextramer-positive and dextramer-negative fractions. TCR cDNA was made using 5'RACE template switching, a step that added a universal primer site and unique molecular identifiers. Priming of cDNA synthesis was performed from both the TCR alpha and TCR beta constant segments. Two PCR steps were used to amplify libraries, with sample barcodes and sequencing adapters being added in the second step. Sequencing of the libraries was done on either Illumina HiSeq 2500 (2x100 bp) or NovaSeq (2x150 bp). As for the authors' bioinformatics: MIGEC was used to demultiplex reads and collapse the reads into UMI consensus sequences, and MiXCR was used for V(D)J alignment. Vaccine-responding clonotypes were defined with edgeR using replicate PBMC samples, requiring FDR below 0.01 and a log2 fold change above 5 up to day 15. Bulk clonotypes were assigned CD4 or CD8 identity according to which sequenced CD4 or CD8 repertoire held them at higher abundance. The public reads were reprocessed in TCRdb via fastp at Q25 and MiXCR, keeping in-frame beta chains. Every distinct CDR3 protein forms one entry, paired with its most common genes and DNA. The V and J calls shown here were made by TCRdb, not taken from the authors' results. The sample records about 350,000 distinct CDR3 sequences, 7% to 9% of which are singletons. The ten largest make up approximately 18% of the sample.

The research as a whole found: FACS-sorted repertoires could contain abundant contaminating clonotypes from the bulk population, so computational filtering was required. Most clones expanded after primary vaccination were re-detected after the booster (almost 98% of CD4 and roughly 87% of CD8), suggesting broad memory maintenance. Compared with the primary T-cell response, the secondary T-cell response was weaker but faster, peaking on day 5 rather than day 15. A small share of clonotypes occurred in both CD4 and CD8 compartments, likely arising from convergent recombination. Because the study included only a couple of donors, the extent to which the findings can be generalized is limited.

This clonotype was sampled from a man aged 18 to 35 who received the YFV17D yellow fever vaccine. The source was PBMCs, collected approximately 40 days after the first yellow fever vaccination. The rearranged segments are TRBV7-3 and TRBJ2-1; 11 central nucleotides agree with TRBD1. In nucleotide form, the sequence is TGTGCCAGCAGCCCAGGGACAGGGGGAGGTGAGCAGTTCTTC. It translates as CASSPGTGGGEQFF.